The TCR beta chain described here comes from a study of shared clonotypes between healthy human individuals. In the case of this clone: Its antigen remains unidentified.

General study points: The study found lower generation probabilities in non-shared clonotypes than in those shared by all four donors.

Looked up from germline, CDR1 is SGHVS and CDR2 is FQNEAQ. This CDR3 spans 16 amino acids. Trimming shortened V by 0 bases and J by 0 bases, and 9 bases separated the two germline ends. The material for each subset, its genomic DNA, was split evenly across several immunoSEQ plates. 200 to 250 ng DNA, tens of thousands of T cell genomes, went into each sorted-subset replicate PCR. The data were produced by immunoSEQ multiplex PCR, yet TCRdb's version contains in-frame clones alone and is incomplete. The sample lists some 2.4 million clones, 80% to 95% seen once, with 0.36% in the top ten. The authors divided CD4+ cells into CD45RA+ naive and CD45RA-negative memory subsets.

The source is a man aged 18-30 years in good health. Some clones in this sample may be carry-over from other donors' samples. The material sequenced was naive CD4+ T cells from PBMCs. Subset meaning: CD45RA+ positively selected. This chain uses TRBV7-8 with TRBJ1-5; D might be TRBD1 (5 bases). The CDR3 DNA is TGTGCCAGCAGCTTAGCCCCAGGGTATAGCAATCAGCCCCAGCATTTT. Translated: CASSLAPGYSNQPQHF.